This is a list of T cell receptor beta chains from one sample in a study of blood T cells in healthy people across ages. TCRdb processed the 5' RACE reads anew with MiXCR; each CDR3 protein has one entry. Altogether about 770,000 distinct CDR3 sequences are present, around 42% being singletons, with the ten largest covering about 19%. Sequencing was carried out using blood. The receptors come from a man aged 55 to 70 in good health. Both conserved end residues are trimmed from each CDR3. Where a row states a size, it is once, few, many or the class of an expanded clone; other rows omit it.

-	TRBJ2-3	TRBV28	13	ASSPRGRPTDTQY
few	TRBJ1-2	TRBV20-1	11	SASLQGVEGYT
-	TRBJ1-5	TRBV19	10	ASSLKDWEQH
-	TRBJ2-3	TRBV9	14	ASTEEGGEPTDTQY
-	TRBJ1-2	TRBV5-1	12	ASSWGQANYGYT
-	TRBJ2-3	TRBV2	12	ASRLAGGRDTQY
few	TRBJ2-3	TRBV5-1	10	ASSLDSSTQY
-	TRBJ1-4	TRBV12-3/TRBV12-4	13	ASSLTGGANEKLF
-	TRBJ1-1	TRBV20-1	11	SAPDILNTEAF
-	TRBJ2-3	TRBV7-2	12	ASSSGVSTATQY
-	TRBJ2-3	TRBV20-1	19	SARSTSGGISSSGRWYTQY
-	TRBJ2-1	TRBV15	10	ATSRGYNEQF
-	TRBJ2-1	TRBV5-1	13	ASRPGTGGNNEQF
few	TRBJ1-6	TRBV7-2	11	ASSLEGLSALH
-	TRBJ2-4	TRBV7-6	15	ASSPYGGPSAKNIQY
-	TRBJ1-2	TRBV6-5	16	ASSYSFSGTAANYGYT
-	TRBJ2-1	TRBV7-9	12	ASSLGTASYEQF
-	TRBJ2-2	TRBV4-2	13	ASSQLTDSTGELF
-	TRBJ2-5	TRBV20-1	14	SARGLAGGHAGTRY
-	TRBJ1-1	TRBV5-1	12	ASSLDVRNTEAF
-	TRBJ1-4	TRBV12-3/TRBV12-4	14	ASSWGTVGSNEKLF
few	TRBJ2-7	TRBV20-1	11	SASFLALNEQY
-	TRBJ2-5	TRBV9	13	ASSGAGGSKETQY
-	TRBJ2-7	TRBV7-2	12	ASSPQGRLYEQY
-	TRBJ1-1	TRBV4-1	14	ASSPQDRTSRFGSF
-	TRBJ2-1	TRBV2	13	ASKIQGVVNNEQF
-	TRBJ2-5	TRBV20-1	11	SATPTYQETQY
few	TRBJ1-2	TRBV18	13	ASSPGGLSGYGYT
few	TRBJ2-1	TRBV5-1	12	ASSPSTGGVEQF